This TCR beta chain stems from a study of T cells in Graves' hyperthyroidism and ophthalmopathy. This clonotype has at least ten counts. Antigen: not known. It was RNA transcripts that yielded the amplified TCR beta CDR3 regions. HTBI primers drove first-round RT-PCR of the TCR CDR3. MiXCR was run by TCRdb on the multiplex PCR reads, yielding one entry per CDR3 protein. The table includes hundreds of thousands of distinct CDR3 sequences, about 15% detected once. Findings of the study overall: A 13 V-J model separated ophthalmopathy from stable hyperthyroidism.

Specimen: blood. This receptor was identified in a woman between 18 and 29 years old with Graves' hyperthyroidism.

CDR3 in amino acids: CASSQPGLARDNEQFF. The CDR3 nucleotides read TGTGCCAGCAGCCAACCTGGACTAGCGAGGGACAATGAGCAGTTCTTC. The chain employs TRBV11-2 and TRBJ2-1, with TRBD2 identical over 9 bases. The germline V gene has CDR1 SGHAT and CDR2 FQNNGV. Trimming cost V 5 bases and J 5 bases; bases outside gene matches: 10. This CDR3 is 16 amino acids long.